Detailed here is one TCR beta chain. In the authors' methods: It was from reference gene primer amplification that nucleated cell counts were estimated. Libraries were prepared by immunoSEQ multiplex PCR; TCRdb keeps only in-frame clonotypes and omits some of them. That table is the source of V, J and clone size, and D and trimming were worked out from the DNA. Here the sample spans over 300,000 clones, nearly 90% being singletons. V dropped 4 bases and J dropped 5 bases, with 13 bases sitting between them. This CDR3 comprises 15 residues. CDR1 SGHKS and CDR2 YYEKEE come from the germline V gene (reference sequence). The source of the sample is a study of blood T cell repertoires in COVID-19. The overall study: Samples of COVID-19 (acute and convalescent) were obtained from the United States, Italy and Spain. Sources were T cells, B-cell-depleted T cells, or PBMCs; the material itself was cDNA or gDNA.

The receptor was isolated from a man between 18 and 35 years old with active or convalescent COVID-19. Sequencing used peripheral blood. This chain joins TRBV5-5 and TRBJ1-6, with D maybe TRBD1 (6 bases). The DNA of the CDR3 is TGTGCCAGCAGCGCCGGGACATCTAATAATTCACCCCTCCACTTT. This sequence encodes CASSAGTSNNSPLHF.